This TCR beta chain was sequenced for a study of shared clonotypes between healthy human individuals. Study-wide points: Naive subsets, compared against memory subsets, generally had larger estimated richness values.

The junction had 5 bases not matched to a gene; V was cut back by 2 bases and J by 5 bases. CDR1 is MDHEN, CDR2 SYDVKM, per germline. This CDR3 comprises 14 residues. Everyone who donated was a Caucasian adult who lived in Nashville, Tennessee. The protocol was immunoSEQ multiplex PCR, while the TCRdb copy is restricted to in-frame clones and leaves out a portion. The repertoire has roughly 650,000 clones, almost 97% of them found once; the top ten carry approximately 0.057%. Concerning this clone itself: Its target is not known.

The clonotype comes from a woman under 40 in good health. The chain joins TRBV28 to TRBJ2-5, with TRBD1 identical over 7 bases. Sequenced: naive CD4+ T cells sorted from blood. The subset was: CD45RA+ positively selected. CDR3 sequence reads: CASSLETGKETQYF. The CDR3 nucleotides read TGTGCCAGCAGTTTAGAGACAGGGAAGGAGACCCAGTACTTC.